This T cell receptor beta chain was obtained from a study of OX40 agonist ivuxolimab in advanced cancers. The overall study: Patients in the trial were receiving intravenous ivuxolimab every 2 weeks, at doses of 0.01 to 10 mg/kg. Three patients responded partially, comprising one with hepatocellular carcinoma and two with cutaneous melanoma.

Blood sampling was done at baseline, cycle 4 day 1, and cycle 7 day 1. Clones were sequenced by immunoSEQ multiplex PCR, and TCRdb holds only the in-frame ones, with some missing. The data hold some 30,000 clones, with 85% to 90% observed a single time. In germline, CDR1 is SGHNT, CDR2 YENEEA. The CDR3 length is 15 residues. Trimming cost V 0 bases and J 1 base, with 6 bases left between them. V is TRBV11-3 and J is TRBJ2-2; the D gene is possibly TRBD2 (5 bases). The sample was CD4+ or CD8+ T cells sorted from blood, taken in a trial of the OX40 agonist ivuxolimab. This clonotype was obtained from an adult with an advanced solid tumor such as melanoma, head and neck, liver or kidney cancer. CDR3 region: CASSLDRGNTGELFF. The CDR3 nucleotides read TGTGCCAGCAGCTTAGATCGGGGGAACACCGGGGAGCTGTTTTTT.